This T cell receptor (beta chain) originates from a study of chemoradiotherapy in HPV16-positive cancers. V dropped 0 bases and J dropped 4; count of bases not matched to a gene: 0. Germline-derived CDR1 and CDR2 are SGDLS and YYNGEE. This CDR3 has 14 residues. TCRdb's copy holds only in-frame clones and misses some; the assay was immunoSEQ multiplex PCR. The sample includes about 15,000 clones, about three quarters of them seen just once. This TCR derives from a human donor with HPV-associated anogenital cancer. The sample was acquired from a patient who underwent chemoradiotherapy. This chain uses TRBV9 with TRBJ2-3; TRBD1 matches at 9 bases. CDR3 coding DNA: TGTGCCAGCAGCGTAGGACAGGGGGCAGATACGCAGTATTTT. Residues: CASSVGQGADTQYF.